This TCR beta chain originates from a study of shared clonotypes between healthy human individuals. Naive CD8 cells lacked CD45RO, underwent positive selection for CCR7 and left out terminally differentiated effector memory CD45RA+ cells. In regard to this clone: Its antigen is not known.

Methods used by the authors: Because ImmunoSEQ provided only junction sequences with no quality scores, the filtering differed. Produced via immunoSEQ multiplex PCR; TCRdb's table is partial and in-frame only. V, J and clone size are taken as reported in that table, and D and trimming were inferred from the DNA itself. The sample comprises some 2 million clones, about 94% of which are singletons, and 1% to 1.5% rests with the top ten. Germline V gives CDR1 SNHLY, CDR2 FYNNEI. CDR3 length: 13 residues. Trimming took 8 bases from V and 2 from J, leaving 10 bases between them. Study-wide results and caveats: Among donors, clonotype sharing was expected to be affected by sequencing depth.

This TCR was recovered from a man aged 18 to 29 in good health. Sequenced material: naive CD8+ T cells sorted from blood. This chain connects TRBV2 to TRBJ2-4; D gene unclear. DNA for the CDR3: TGTGCCAGCCACGGGTTACCCAAAAACATTCAGTACTTC. Translating it yields CASHGLPKNIQYF.